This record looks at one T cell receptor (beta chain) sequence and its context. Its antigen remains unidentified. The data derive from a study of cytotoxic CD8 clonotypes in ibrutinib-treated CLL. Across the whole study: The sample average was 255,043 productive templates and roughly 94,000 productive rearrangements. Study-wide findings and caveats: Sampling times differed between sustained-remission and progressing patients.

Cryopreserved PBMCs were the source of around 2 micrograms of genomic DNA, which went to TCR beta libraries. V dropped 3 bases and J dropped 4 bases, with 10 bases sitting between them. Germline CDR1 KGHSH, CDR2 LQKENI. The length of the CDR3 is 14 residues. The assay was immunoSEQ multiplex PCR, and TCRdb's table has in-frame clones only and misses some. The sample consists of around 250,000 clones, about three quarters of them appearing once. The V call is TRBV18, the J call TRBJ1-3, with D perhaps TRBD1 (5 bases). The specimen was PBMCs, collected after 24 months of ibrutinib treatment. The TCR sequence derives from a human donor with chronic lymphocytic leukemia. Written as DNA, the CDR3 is TGTGCCAGCTCACCCCGGGACGAAGGAAACACCATATATTTT. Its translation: CASSPRDEGNTIYF.